This is a list of T cell receptor beta chains from one sample in a study of identical twins' blood T cells. From the 5' RACE reads, TCRdb called clonotypes with MiXCR, one entry per CDR3 protein. The top ten hold 6.1% of the sample, which has 350,000 to 450,000 distinct CDR3 sequences, approximately 30% seen once. The sample was PBMCs. The receptors originated from a woman aged 18 to 55 in good health. The CDR3 runs from the conserved cysteine through the conserved F or W. The D gene is left open where the match is weak. Some rows have no size entry. The others give once, few or many, or a class for an expanded clone.

clone size: few
J gene: TRBJ2-1
D gene: TRBD2
V gene: TRBV6-5
CDR3 protein: CASSYGGGYNEQFF
CDR3 DNA: TGTGCCAGCAGTTACGGCGGGGGTTACAATGAGCAGTTCTTC

clone size: NA
J gene: TRBJ2-3
D gene: NA
V gene: TRBV20-1
CDR3 protein: CSARGGNPTDTQYF
CDR3 DNA: TGCAGTGCTAGAGGGGGGAATCCCACAGATACGCAGTATTTT

clone size: NA
J gene: TRBJ2-5
D gene: TRBD2
V gene: TRBV6-2/TRBV6-3
CDR3 protein: CASLGLAGKETQYF
CDR3 DNA: TGTGCCAGCCTCGGACTAGCGGGAAAAGAGACCCAGTACTTC

clone size: few
J gene: TRBJ2-3
D gene: TRBD1
V gene: TRBV12-3/TRBV12-4
CDR3 protein: CASSLRGHLTDTQYF
CDR3 DNA: TGTGCCAGCAGTTTGAGGGGGCACTTGACAGATACGCAGTATTTT

clone size: NA
J gene: TRBJ1-1
D gene: NA
V gene: TRBV5-1
CDR3 protein: CASSLAMDLTEAFF
CDR3 DNA: TGCGCCAGCAGCTTGGCTATGGACCTGACTGAAGCTTTCTTT

clone size: NA
J gene: TRBJ2-2
D gene: TRBD2
V gene: TRBV5-1
CDR3 protein: CASSLTSGSTGELFF
CDR3 DNA: TGCGCCAGCAGCTTGACTAGCGGGAGCACCGGGGAGCTGTTTTTT

clone size: many
J gene: TRBJ2-3
D gene: NA
V gene: TRBV28
CDR3 protein: CASSLAVVGSDTQYF
CDR3 DNA: TGTGCCAGCAGTTTAGCCGTGGTTGGGTCAGATACGCAGTATTTT

clone size: NA
J gene: TRBJ2-3
D gene: TRBD2
V gene: TRBV11-2
CDR3 protein: CASALRAGGTDTQYF
CDR3 DNA: TGTGCCAGCGCTCTTCGGGCGGGGGGCACAGATACGCAGTATTTT

clone size: NA
J gene: TRBJ2-2
D gene: NA
V gene: TRBV6-1
CDR3 protein: CASITGGTGELFF
CDR3 DNA: TGTGCCAGCATTACAGGAGGCACCGGGGAGCTGTTTTTT

clone size: NA
J gene: TRBJ1-2
D gene: NA
V gene: TRBV5-1
CDR3 protein: CASSLELAGANYGYTF
CDR3 DNA: TGCGCCAGCAGCTTGGAGTTAGCGGGGGCTAACTATGGCTACACCTTC

clone size: NA
J gene: TRBJ1-3
D gene: NA
V gene: TRBV12-3/TRBV12-4
CDR3 protein: CASRAGTGNTIYF
CDR3 DNA: TGTGCCAGCAGGGCAGGGACGGGAAACACCATATATTTT

clone size: NA
J gene: TRBJ2-3
D gene: NA
V gene: TRBV10-3
CDR3 protein: CAISEKRGYTQYF
CDR3 DNA: TGTGCCATCAGTGAAAAGAGGGGCTATACGCAGTATTTT

clone size: NA
J gene: TRBJ1-2
D gene: TRBD1
V gene: TRBV3-1
CDR3 protein: CASSHWDSYGYTF
CDR3 DNA: TGTGCCAGCAGCCATTGGGACAGCTATGGCTACACCTTC

clone size: NA
J gene: TRBJ1-1
D gene: NA
V gene: TRBV7-3
CDR3 protein: CASGRGGNTEAFF
CDR3 DNA: TGTGCCAGCGGCCGAGGGGGGAACACTGAAGCTTTCTTT

clone size: NA
J gene: TRBJ2-1
D gene: NA
V gene: TRBV19
CDR3 protein: CASSLRDRISNEQFF
CDR3 DNA: TGTGCCAGTAGTCTCAGAGACAGGATTTCCAATGAGCAGTTCTTC

clone size: few
J gene: TRBJ2-2
D gene: TRBD2
V gene: TRBV4-3
CDR3 protein: CASSQESLAGSDGELFF
CDR3 DNA: TGCGCCAGCAGCCAAGAAAGCCTAGCGGGATCAGACGGGGAGCTGTTTTTT

clone size: NA
J gene: TRBJ2-2
D gene: NA
V gene: TRBV7-2
CDR3 protein: CASSSSIDSRGTGELFF
CDR3 DNA: TGTGCCAGCAGCTCCTCTATTGACTCCCGAGGGACCGGGGAGCTGTTTTTT

clone size: once
J gene: TRBJ2-2
D gene: TRBD1
V gene: TRBV11-3
CDR3 protein: CASSLWDSSNTGELFF
CDR3 DNA: TGTGCCAGCAGCCTCTGGGACAGCTCGAACACCGGGGAGCTGTTTTTT